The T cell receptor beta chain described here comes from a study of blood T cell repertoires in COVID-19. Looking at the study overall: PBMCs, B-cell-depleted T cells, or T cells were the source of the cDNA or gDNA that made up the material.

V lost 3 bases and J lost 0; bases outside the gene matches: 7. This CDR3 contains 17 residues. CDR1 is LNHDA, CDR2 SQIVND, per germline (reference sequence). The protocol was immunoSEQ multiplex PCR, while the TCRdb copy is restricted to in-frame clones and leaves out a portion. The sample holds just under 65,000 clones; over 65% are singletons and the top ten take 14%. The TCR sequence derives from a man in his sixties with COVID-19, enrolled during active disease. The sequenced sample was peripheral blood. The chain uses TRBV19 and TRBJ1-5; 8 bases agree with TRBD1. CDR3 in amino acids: CASSIDRGWHSNQPQHF. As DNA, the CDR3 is TGTGCCAGTAGTATCGACAGGGGTTGGCATAGCAATCAGCCCCAGCATTTT.